Listed below are T cell receptor beta chains from one sample, sequenced in a study of blood T cell repertoires in COVID-19. The table came from immunoSEQ multiplex PCR; TCRdb's copy has only in-frame clones and leaves some out. The repertoire holds fewer than 300,000 clones, with approximately 90% as singletons. What was sequenced was peripheral blood. All receptors come from a man aged 25 to 40 with acute or convalescent COVID-19. Each CDR3 is given with its conserved first and last residue. A D gene is named only where the DNA matches it firmly. Only part of the rows carry a size: once, few, many, or a class if the clone is expanded.

TRBJ1-5 | TRBD1 | TRBV27 | 18 | once | TGTGCCAGCAGGCTATACGGGACAGGGCCTGGGAGCAATCAGCCCCAGCATTTT | CASRLYGTGPGSNQPQHF
TRBJ1-3 | . | TRBV5-5 | 15 | few | TGTGCCAGCAGCCAAAATGCGGGACCTGGAAACACCATATATTTT | CASSQNAGPGNTIYF
TRBJ2-2 | TRBD1 | TRBV2 | 15 | . | TGTGCCAGCAGTGAGGCGACAGGGGTCACCGGGGAGCTGTTTTTT | CASSEATGVTGELFF
TRBJ2-3 | TRBD2 | TRBV30 | 16 | once | TGTGCCTGGAGTCCCCTAAGCGGGGGGGCTTCAGATACGCAGTATTTT | CAWSPLSGGASDTQYF
TRBJ2-3 | . | TRBV5-4 | 17 | once | TGTGCCAGCAGCCCAAGAAAGGGGCGGTTGAGCACAGATACGCAGTATTTT | CASSPRKGRLSTDTQYF
TRBJ2-1 | . | TRBV6-1 | 16 | . | TGTGCCAGCAGTGAATGGAGGGGAGACCCGGGGAGTGAGCAGTTCTTC | CASSEWRGDPGSEQFF
TRBJ2-7 | TRBD2 | TRBV6-6 | 15 | . | TGTGCCAGCAGTGCGCCTAGCGGGGGGACCTACGAGCAGTACTTC | CASSAPSGGTYEQYF
TRBJ2-7 | TRBD2 | TRBV4-2 | 16 | . | TGTGCCAGCAGCCGAGAACTAGCGGGGGGATCCTACGAGCAGTACTTC | CASSRELAGGSYEQYF
TRBJ1-5 | TRBD1 | TRBV28 | 13 | . | TGTGCCGCTAAACAGGGGAAGAGGCAGCCCCAGCATTTT | CAAKQGKRQPQHF
TRBJ2-7 | . | TRBV5-5 | 13 | . | TGTGCCAGCAGCTTGGAACTGACCTACGAGCAGTACTTC | CASSLELTYEQYF
TRBJ2-1 | . | TRBV28 | 16 | . | TGTGCCAGCAGTTCGCATATCGCGAGCTCCTACAATGAGCAGTTCTTC | CASSSHIASSYNEQFF
TRBJ1-2 | TRBD1 | TRBV6-6 | 16 | . | TGTGCCAGCAGTTACCGACGGGACAGGCCACTCTATGGCTACACCTTC | CASSYRRDRPLYGYTF
TRBJ2-7 | TRBD2 | TRBV28 | 14 | . | TGTGCCAGCAGCAAGCGGGGGCGATCCTACGAGCAGTACTTC | CASSKRGRSYEQYF
TRBJ2-1 | . | TRBV6-1 | 16 | once | TGTGCCAGCAGTGGATACAAAGCAGGGACCTACAATGAGCAGTTCTTC | CASSGYKAGTYNEQFF
TRBJ2-1 | TRBD1 | TRBV18 | 15 | once | TGTGCCAGCTTACCCTTCAGACAGGGGTACAATGAGCAGTTCTTC | CASLPFRQGYNEQFF
TRBJ2-1 | TRBD2 | TRBV7-8 | 16 | few | TGTGCCAGCAGCTATCGGACTAGCGTCGGCCACAATGAGCAGTTCTTC | CASSYRTSVGHNEQFF
TRBJ2-7 | . | TRBV5-1 | 14 | . | TGCGCCAGCAGCCAACCGGACTTAACCTACGAGCAGTACTTC | CASSQPDLTYEQYF
TRBJ1-1 | . | TRBV9 | 16 | . | TGTGCCAGCAGCGTACATCCTGACTCTAGAGGCACTGAAGCTTTCTTT | CASSVHPDSRGTEAFF
TRBJ2-7 | . | TRBV27 | 15 | . | TGTGCCAGCAGTCCCGCTCCGTTGGGGCCCTACGAGCAGTACTTC | CASSPAPLGPYEQYF
TRBJ2-3 | . | TRBV5-4 | 14 | . | TGTGCCAGCAGTCGTATTCTAGAATCCGATACGCAGTATTTT | CASSRILESDTQYF
TRBJ2-1 | . | TRBV4-1 | 17 | . | TGCGCCAGCAGCCAAGGATTTTTTACGTCGGGGTTGGATGAGCAGTTCTTC | CASSQGFFTSGLDEQFF
TRBJ2-5 | . | TRBV5-4 | 14 | . | TGTGCCAGCAGCTTGGGACAGCTCCAAGAGACCCAGTACTTC | CASSLGQLQETQYF
TRBJ2-2 | TRBD2 | TRBV30 | 14 | . | TGTGCCTGGAGACTAGCGTTGAACACCGGGGAGCTGTTTTTT | CAWRLALNTGELFF
TRBJ2-1 | . | TRBV7-7 | 15 | . | TGTGCTAGCAGCTTAGGGCAGGGAATTATGAATGAGCAGTTCTTC | CASSLGQGIMNEQFF
TRBJ2-4 | . | TRBV7-9 | 14 | . | TGTGCCAGCAGCCAAACTCTAGCCAAAAACATTCAGTACTTC | CASSQTLAKNIQYF
TRBJ1-5 | . | TRBV5-4 | 15 | . | TGTGCCAGCAGCCCGTCAGGCCCTGCGGGACTGCCCCAGCATTTT | CASSPSGPAGLPQHF
TRBJ2-1 | TRBD2 | TRBV7-7 | 15 | . | TGTGCTAGCAGCGGAGGGACTAGCGGGACGGGTGAGCAGTTCTTC | CASSGGTSGTGEQFF